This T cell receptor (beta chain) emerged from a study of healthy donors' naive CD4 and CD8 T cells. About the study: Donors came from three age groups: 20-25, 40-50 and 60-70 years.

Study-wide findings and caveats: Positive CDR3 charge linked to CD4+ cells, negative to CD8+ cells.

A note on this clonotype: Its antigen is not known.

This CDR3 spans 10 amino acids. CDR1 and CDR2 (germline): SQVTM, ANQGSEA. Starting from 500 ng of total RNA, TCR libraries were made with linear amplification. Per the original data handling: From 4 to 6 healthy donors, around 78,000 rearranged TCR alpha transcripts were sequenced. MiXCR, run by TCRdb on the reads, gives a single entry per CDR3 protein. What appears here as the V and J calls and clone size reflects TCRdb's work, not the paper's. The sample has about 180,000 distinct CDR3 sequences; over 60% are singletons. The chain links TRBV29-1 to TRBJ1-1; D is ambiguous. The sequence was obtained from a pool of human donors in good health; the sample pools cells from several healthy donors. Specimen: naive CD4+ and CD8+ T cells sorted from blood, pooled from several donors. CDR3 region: CKVKNTEAFF. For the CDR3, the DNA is TGCAAGGTCAAGAACACTGAAGCTTTCTTT.